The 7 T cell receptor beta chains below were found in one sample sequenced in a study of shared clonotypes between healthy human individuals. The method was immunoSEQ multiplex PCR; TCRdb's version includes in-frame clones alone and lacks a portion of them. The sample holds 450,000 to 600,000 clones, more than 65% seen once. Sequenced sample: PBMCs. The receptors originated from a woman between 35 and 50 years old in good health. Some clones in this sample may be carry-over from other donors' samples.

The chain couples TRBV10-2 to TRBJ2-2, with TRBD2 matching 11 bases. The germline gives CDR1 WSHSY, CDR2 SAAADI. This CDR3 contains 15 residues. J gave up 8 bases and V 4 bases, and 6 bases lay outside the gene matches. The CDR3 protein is CASSVAGGRGGELFF. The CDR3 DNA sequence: TGCGCCAGCAGTGTAGCGGGAGGGCGAGGGGGGGAGCTGTTTTTT.

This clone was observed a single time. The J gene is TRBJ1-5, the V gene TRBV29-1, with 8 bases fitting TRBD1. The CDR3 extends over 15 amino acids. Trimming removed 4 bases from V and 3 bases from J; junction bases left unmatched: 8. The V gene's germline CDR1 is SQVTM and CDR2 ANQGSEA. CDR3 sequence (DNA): TGCAGCGTTGTTTTCACAGGGGGTTCCAATCAGCCCCAGCATTTT. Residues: CSVVFTGGSNQPQHF.

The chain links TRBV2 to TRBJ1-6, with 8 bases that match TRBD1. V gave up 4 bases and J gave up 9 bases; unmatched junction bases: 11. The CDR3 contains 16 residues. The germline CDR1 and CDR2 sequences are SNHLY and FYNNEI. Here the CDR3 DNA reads TGTGCCAGCAGTGTCTCTAGAGGACAGGGCGGTTCACCCCTCCACTTT. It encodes CASSVSRGQGGSPLHF.

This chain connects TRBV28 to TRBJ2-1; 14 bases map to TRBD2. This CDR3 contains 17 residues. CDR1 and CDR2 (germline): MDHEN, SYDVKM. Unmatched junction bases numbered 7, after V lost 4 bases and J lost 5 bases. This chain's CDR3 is CASSSPTSGRGNNEQFF. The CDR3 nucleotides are TGTGCCAGCAGTTCGCCGACTAGCGGGAGGGGAAACAATGAGCAGTTCTTC. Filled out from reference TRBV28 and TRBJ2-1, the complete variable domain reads DVKVTQSSRYLVKRTGEKVFLECVQDMDHENMFWYRQDPGLGLRLIYFSYDVKMKEKGDIPEGYSVSREKKERFSLILESASTNQTSMYLCASSSPTSGRGNNEQFFGPGTRLTVL.

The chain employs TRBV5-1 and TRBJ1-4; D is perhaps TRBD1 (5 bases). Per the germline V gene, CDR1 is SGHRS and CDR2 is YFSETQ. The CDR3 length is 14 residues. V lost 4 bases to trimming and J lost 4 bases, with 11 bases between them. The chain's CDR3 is CASSRGRDNEKLFF. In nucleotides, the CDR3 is TGCGCCAGCAGCCGGGGGAGGGATAATGAAAAACTGTTTTTT.

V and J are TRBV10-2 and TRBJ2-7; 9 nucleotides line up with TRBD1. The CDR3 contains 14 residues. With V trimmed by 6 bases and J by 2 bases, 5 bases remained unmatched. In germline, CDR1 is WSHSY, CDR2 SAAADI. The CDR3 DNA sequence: TGCGCCAGCAGAGCCGGGACAGGGCCCTACGAGCAGTACTTC. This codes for CASRAGTGPYEQYF.

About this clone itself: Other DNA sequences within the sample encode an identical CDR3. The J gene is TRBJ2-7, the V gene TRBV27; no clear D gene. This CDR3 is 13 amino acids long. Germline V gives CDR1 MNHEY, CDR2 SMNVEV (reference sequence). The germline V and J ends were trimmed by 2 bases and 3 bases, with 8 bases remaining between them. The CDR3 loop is CASSLTSNYEQYF. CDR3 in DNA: TGTGCCAGCAGTTTAACGTCCAACTACGAGCAGTACTTC.